This record looks at one T cell receptor (delta chain) sequence and its context. Its antigen is unknown. No qualities accompany the bases; no much larger clone lies one base away. CDR1 and CDR2 were assigned from the germline V gene as TSWWSYY and QGS. Taken from cysteine to phenylalanine, the CDR3 has 13 residues. Of all the DNA, just the CDR3 is kept, 39 bases in frame from base 1. V is reduced by 5 bases and J by 1 base, leaving a spacing of 8 bases between them. The sample belongs to a study of human gamma delta and Vdelta1 T cells (dated by TCRdb to the late 2010s). Background on the whole study: In this study, the researchers looked at Delta One T cells, which are Vd1+ gamma-delta T cells, to see how well they work as cytotoxic effectors against acute myeloid leukemia. What the research found in general, with its limitations: Delta One T cells were reported as polyclonal and as showing broad cytotoxic targeting of acute myeloid leukemia.

Library creation used PCR. Sequencing used an Illumina MiSeq. After TCRdb called clones again from the public reads with CATT, rows with identical DNA were merged. Counted in this sample were about 6,400 delta-chain clones; roughly 40% of them appeared once. The ten largest clones take up 9% to 10% of the sample. This sequence uses TRDV1 and TRDJ1, with no confident D gene call. The sample was Vdelta1 gamma-delta T cells from blood grown in culture (DOT cells). According to the study, the label for this sample's cell subset or site signals: Delta One T cells, in vitro expanded/differentiated Vd1+ gamma-delta T cells. The sequence derives from a human donor in good health. The CDR3 here reads CALGPLLTDKLIF. The nucleotide sequence is TGTGCTCTTGGGCCGCTGCTCACCGATAAACTCATCTTT.